These T cell receptor beta chains were read from a single sample in a study of cytomegalovirus exposure and HLA in healthy donors. Only in-frame clones appear in the TCRdb table, and some are missing; sequencing was by immunoSEQ multiplex PCR. The sample holds 150,000 or so clones, around 80% seen once. The sequenced sample consisted of PBMCs. The receptor set was obtained from a woman aged 50 to 60 in good health and CMV-seropositive. CDR3s include the opening cysteine and the closing phenylalanine or tryptophan. D genes are given only for firm matches. The size of a clone is reported for some rows only, either as once, few or many, or as a class for expanded clones.

TRBJ2-7,once,TRBV5-5,TRBD1,TGTGCCAGCAGCCCGACTCGGGGGACAGGGGGCGACGAGCAGTACTTC,CASSPTRGTGGDEQYF
TRBJ1-6,-,TRBV28,TRBD1,TGTGCCAGCAGACGAAGATTCGGACAGGGAATTGGTTCACCCCTCCACTTT,CASRRRFGQGIGSPLHF
TRBJ1-2,-,TRBV2,-,TGTGCCAGCAGTGAGGGCAGAGTCTATGGCTACACCTTC,CASSEGRVYGYTF
TRBJ2-2,-,TRBV9,-,TGTGCCAGCAGCGTAGTCGGGGGTCCGAACACCGGGGAGCTGTTTTTT,CASSVVGGPNTGELFF
TRBJ2-7,-,TRBV4-1,TRBD2,TGCGCCAGCAGCCAAGTAGGTAGCGGGAGGGAGGGCGAGCAGTACTTC,CASSQVGSGREGEQYF
TRBJ1-2,-,TRBV5-1,TRBD1,TGCGCCAGCAGCTTGACCCGGGACAGTAACTATGGCTACACCTTC,CASSLTRDSNYGYTF
TRBJ2-2,-,TRBV18,TRBD2,TGTGCCAGCTCACCGGGACTAGCGGGAAGTTTAAACACCGGGGAGCTGTTTTTT,CASSPGLAGSLNTGELFF
TRBJ1-6,-,TRBV7-3,-,TGTGCCAGCAGTCGGGAGGGCCACAATTCACCCCTCCACTTT,CASSREGHNSPLHF
TRBJ2-1,-,TRBV11-1,TRBD1,TGTGCCAGCAGCTCGGACAGGGGCAATGAGCAGTTCTTC,CASSSDRGNEQFF
TRBJ1-1,once,TRBV9,-,TGTGCCAGCAGCGTAGTGCGAGGGAACACTGAAGCTTTCTTT,CASSVVRGNTEAFF
TRBJ2-7,-,TRBV7-9,-,TGTTCCAGCAGCTTAGCACGGCAGGGCTACGAGCAGTACTTC,CSSSLARQGYEQYF
TRBJ1-2,-,TRBV7-2,-,TGTGCCAGCAGCCATGACGGGAACTATGGCTACACCTTC,CASSHDGNYGYTF
TRBJ1-1,-,TRBV4-3,TRBD1,TGCGCCAGCAGCCAGATACAGGGGCCGAACACTGAAGCTTTCTTT,CASSQIQGPNTEAFF
TRBJ1-2,-,TRBV28,TRBD1,TGTGCCAGCAGTTCCGTGACAGGGGGCGATGGCTATGGCTACACCTTC,CASSSVTGGDGYGYTF
TRBJ2-3,-,TRBV10-2,TRBD2,TGCGCCAGCAGTCGAAACCCCCTAGCGGGGGGAAGCACAGATACGCAGTATTTT,CASSRNPLAGGSTDTQYF
TRBJ2-5,-,TRBV5-1,TRBD2,TGCGCCAGCAGCACCGGACTAGCGGACTGGGAGGAGACCCAGTACTTC,CASSTGLADWEETQYF
TRBJ2-5,-,TRBV10-3,TRBD1,TGTGCCACGGGACAGGGAGAGACCCAGTACTTC,CATGQGETQYF
TRBJ2-1,-,TRBV19,TRBD2,TGTGCCAGTAGTAGCGGGGGGGGGCCTGTGAATGAGCAGTTCTTC,CASSSGGGPVNEQFF
TRBJ1-1,-,TRBV19,-,TGTGCCAGACGATTCCAGGGGATGTACACTGAAGCTTTCTTT,CARRFQGMYTEAFF
TRBJ1-5,-,TRBV9,-,TGTGCCAGCAGCACAAGCGATCTCCGGGACTTAAATCAGCCCCAGCATTTT,CASSTSDLRDLNQPQHF
TRBJ2-2,-,TRBV30,TRBD2,TGTGCCTGGACTGGGGGGACTAGCTCTTATCCCGGGGAGCTGTTTTTT,CAWTGGTSSYPGELFF
TRBJ2-3,-,TRBV10-3,-,TGTGCCATTGCCGGGAGCACAGATACGCAGTATTTT,CAIAGSTDTQYF
TRBJ2-1,few,TRBV5-6,-,TGTGCCAGCAGCTTGGGTAGGAGGAATGAGCAGTTCTTC,CASSLGRRNEQFF
TRBJ1-4,-,TRBV4-2,TRBD1,TGTGCCAGCAGCCAGGCCTTCCAGACAGGGAGGGAAAAACTGTTTTTT,CASSQAFQTGREKLFF
TRBJ2-7,-,TRBV7-2,TRBD2,TGTGCCAGCAGCTTAGGCGGGGGTAACTACGAGCAGTACTTC,CASSLGGGNYEQYF
TRBJ2-3,once,TRBV10-3,TRBD2,TGTGCCATCAGTGTGGGGGCTAGCGGGAGTGTTTTAGATACGCAGTATTTT,CAISVGASGSVLDTQYF
TRBJ1-5,-,TRBV4-3,-,TGCGCCAGCAGCCAAGCGGTAGTAGCAGGGATACAGCCCCAGCATTTT,CASSQAVVAGIQPQHF
TRBJ2-7,-,TRBV30,-,TGTGCCTGGAGTATTACATACTACGAGCAGTACTTC,CAWSITYYEQYF
TRBJ2-5,-,TRBV6-5,TRBD2,TGTGCCAGCGCCTACGGGGGGAATCGAGAGACCCAGTACTTC,CASAYGGNRETQYF
TRBJ2-1,-,TRBV4-1,-,TGCGCCAGCAGCATTACAGATAGCTCCTACAATGAGCAGTTCTTC,CASSITDSSYNEQFF
TRBJ1-1,-,TRBV7-9,-,TGTTCCAGCAGCCAATCGAACACTGAAGCTTTCTTT,CSSSQSNTEAFF
TRBJ2-6,-,TRBV6-1,TRBD2,TGTGCCAGCACTGAGGGCGCGGGAGGGCCCGGGGCCAACGTCCTGACTTTC,CASTEGAGGPGANVLTF